This T cell receptor beta chain was captured by sequencing in a study of blood T cell repertoires in COVID-19. Study in general: Samples representing acute and convalescent COVID-19 were sourced from the United States, Italy and Spain. PBMCs, B-cell-depleted T cells, or T cells were the source of the cDNA or gDNA that made up the material.

Per the germline V gene, CDR1 is SEHNR and CDR2 is FQNEAQ (reference sequence). V was trimmed by 8 bases and J by 0 bases, leaving 21 bases between them. CDR3 size: 17 residues. In the source study's methods: Reference gene primer amplification in the assay estimated nucleated cell counts. TCRdb's table, derived via immunoSEQ multiplex PCR, lists solely in-frame clones and lacks some. The V and J calls and clone size come from that table; D and trimming were worked out from the DNA. The sample lists 200,000 to 250,000 clones, about 88% occurring once. Specimen: peripheral blood. The TCR originated in a woman aged 40 to 50 who had recovered from COVID-19. The chain links TRBV7-9 to TRBJ2-3, with D possibly TRBD2 on 6 matching bases. CDR3 region: CASSVLGLLLSTDTQYF. The CDR3 nucleotides are TGTGCCAGCTCGGTTCTAGGACTACTCTTAAGCACAGATACGCAGTATTTT.